The present entry profiles one TCR beta chain with its context. The antigen remains unidentified. Repertoires were generated with immunoSEQ multiplex PCR, while TCRdb's copy carries only in-frame clones and drops some. This repertoire shows under 9,500 clones, roughly 90% found once; its top ten account for 66%. The sample comes from a study of STAT3 mutations in large granular lymphocyte leukemia. The CDR3 totals 12 residues. The germline V and J ends were trimmed by 2 bases and 4 bases, with 3 bases remaining between them. Germline values: CDR1 SEHNR, CDR2 FQNEAQ (reference sequence). The study, taken as a whole, reports: In several patients, dominant TCR clone burden exceeded STAT3 mutant burden, suggesting STAT3 mutation arose secondarily. Every T-cell large granular lymphocyte leukemia patient had at least one immunodominant TCR beta clonotype. After therapy, about 35% of the 18 patients switched clonotypes, all new clones STAT3 wild type.

This receptor was taken from a man aged 60 to 75 with T-cell large granular lymphocyte leukemia. Some clones in this sample may be carry-over from other donors' samples. Sequenced sample: peripheral blood mononuclear cells. This chain connects TRBV7-9 to TRBJ1-5, with D unresolved. The CDR3 here is CASSLNNQPQHF. The DNA for the CDR3 is TGTGCCAGCAGCTTAAATAATCAGCCCCAGCATTTT.